A selection of T cell receptor beta chains follows, all from one sample in a study of blood T cell repertoires in COVID-19. TCRdb's table, derived via immunoSEQ multiplex PCR, lists solely in-frame clones and lacks some. The data show under 35,000 clones, approximately 90% seen once. Sequencing was done on a sample of peripheral blood. Receptor source: a human donor in a cohort sampled during active COVID-19. Each CDR3 is given with its conserved first and last residue. A D gene is named only where the DNA matches it firmly. Size is omitted from some rows. Given values are once, few, many or a class for expanded clones.

size	D	V	J	CDR3	DNA
.	.	TRBV12-3/TRBV12-4	TRBJ2-5	CASSLGLGRAQYF	TGTGCCAGCAGTTTGGGCCTCGGGCGGGCCCAGTACTTC
.	.	TRBV10-3	TRBJ1-4	CAISESLKIRGNEKLFF	TGTGCCATCAGTGAGTCGTTGAAAATCAGGGGTAATGAAAAACTGTTTTTT
once	.	TRBV7-8	TRBJ2-3	CASRSSAGASTDTQYF	TGTGCCAGCAGAAGCTCCGCGGGGGCTAGCACAGATACGCAGTATTTT
.	TRBD2	TRBV7-8	TRBJ2-1	CASSSPGGGSVSEQFF	TGTGCCAGCAGCTCCCCGGGCGGGGGTTCCGTCAGTGAGCAGTTCTTC
.	.	TRBV29-1	TRBJ1-1	CSVARQNTEAFF	TGCAGCGTAGCCAGACAGAACACTGAAGCTTTCTTT
.	TRBD2	TRBV4-1	TRBJ2-5	CASSQPLGGETQYF	TGCGCCAGCAGCCAACCCCTGGGGGGGGAGACCCAGTACTTC
once	TRBD1	TRBV6-1	TRBJ1-5	CASSESLAGGLNQPQHF	TGTGCCAGCAGTGAAAGTCTGGCAGGGGGCCTCAATCAGCCCCAGCATTTT
.	TRBD1	TRBV6-6	TRBJ1-2	CASIGTGGAYGYTF	TGTGCCAGCATAGGAACAGGGGGCGCCTATGGCTACACCTTC
.	.	TRBV28	TRBJ1-3	CASSLLVIRDFGTNSGNTIYF	TGTGCCAGCAGTTTATTAGTTATCCGGGACTTCGGGACTAACTCTGGAAACACCATATATTTT
once	TRBD2	TRBV6-5	TRBJ2-3	CASTRGGTLDTQYF	TGTGCCAGCACTCGGGGGGGAACTTTAGATACGCAGTATTTT
.	.	TRBV28	TRBJ1-2	CASSFNVQALYTF	TGTGCCAGCAGTTTTAACGTTCAGGCCCTCTACACCTTC
.	.	TRBV7-3	TRBJ2-1	CASSDGNEQFF	TGTGCCAGCAGCGACGGGAATGAGCAGTTCTTC
.	.	TRBV2	TRBJ2-1	CASRPGGYNEQFF	TGTGCCAGCAGGCCGGGCGGGTACAATGAGCAGTTCTTC
.	.	TRBV6-5	TRBJ1-2	CASSYSLRPTPQGYTF	TGTGCCAGCAGTTACTCTCTTCGTCCGACACCCCAGGGCTACACCTTC
.	TRBD1	TRBV10-3	TRBJ2-2	CAISNDRAGTGELFF	TGTGCCATCAGTAATGACAGGGCGGGCACCGGGGAGCTGTTTTTT
.	.	TRBV4-2	TRBJ2-2	CASSQDVSNTGELFF	TGTGCCAGCAGCCAAGACGTTTCGAACACCGGGGAGCTGTTTTTT
.	.	TRBV5-6	TRBJ1-1	CASSLGQSSTEAFF	TGTGCCAGCAGCTTGGGACAGTCTAGCACTGAAGCTTTCTTT
.	.	TRBV7-2	TRBJ1-5	CASSLEGGGNQPQHF	TGTGCCAGCAGCTTAGAGGGAGGCGGCAATCAGCCCCAGCATTTT
.	.	TRBV7-7	TRBJ2-2	CASSLGGGHHLANTGELFF	TGTGCTAGCAGCTTAGGGGGGGGACACCACCTCGCGAACACCGGGGAGCTGTTTTTT
.	TRBD1	TRBV18	TRBJ1-5	CASSRQGGGGNQPQHF	TGTGCCAGCTCACGTCAAGGGGGCGGGGGCAATCAGCCCCAGCATTTT
.	.	TRBV4-3	TRBJ1-1	CASSQDAGLIEAFF	TGCGCCAGCAGCCAAGATGCAGGGCTGATTGAAGCTTTCTTT
.	.	TRBV18	TRBJ1-4	CASSRQGIATNEKLFF	TGTGCCAGCTCACGTCAGGGGATTGCAACTAATGAAAAACTGTTTTTT
once	.	TRBV6-2/TRBV6-3	TRBJ1-1	CASSYPPTSMNTEAFF	TGTGCCAGCAGTTATCCCCCGACATCCATGAACACTGAAGCTTTCTTT
once	TRBD1	TRBV7-8	TRBJ2-1	CASSVSHGTGTNEQFF	TGTGCCAGCAGCGTATCCCACGGGACAGGGACTAATGAGCAGTTCTTC
.	TRBD1	TRBV2	TRBJ2-5	CASTRQGRETQYF	TGTGCCAGCACTCGACAGGGAAGGGAGACCCAGTACTTC
once	.	TRBV5-1	TRBJ2-1	CASSLATGSSYNEQFF	TGCGCCAGCAGCTTGGCCACGGGGAGCTCCTACAATGAGCAGTTCTTC
.	.	TRBV11-2	TRBJ2-1	CASSLGLPRTRSEQFF	TGTGCCAGCAGCTTAGGGCTCCCTAGAACCCGCAGTGAGCAGTTCTTC
few	TRBD1	TRBV19	TRBJ1-5	CASSTSTGGNQPQHF	TGTGCCAGTAGTACATCTACAGGGGGCAATCAGCCCCAGCATTTT
few	TRBD2	TRBV30	TRBJ2-1	CAWSVSTSGYNEQFF	TGTGCCTGGAGTGTAAGTACTAGCGGATACAATGAGCAGTTCTTC
.	TRBD1	TRBV5-4	TRBJ1-1	CASSRGQGDTEAFF	TGTGCCAGCAGCCGGGGACAGGGGGACACTGAAGCTTTCTTT
.	.	TRBV6-6	TRBJ1-5	CASNNRVLRAQHF	TGTGCCAGCAATAACAGGGTGCTAAGGGCCCAGCATTTT
.	.	TRBV6-5	TRBJ1-1	CASSYGGGNTEAFF	TGTGCCAGCAGTTACGGGGGGGGGAACACTGAAGCTTTCTTT
.	.	TRBV4-2	TRBJ1-1	CASSQDRRSAYEAFF	TGTGCCAGCAGCCAAGATAGGAGGTCAGCATATGAAGCTTTCTTT
.	TRBD1	TRBV6-5	TRBJ1-2	CASGRQGKGGYTF	TGTGCCAGCGGACGACAGGGGAAAGGTGGCTACACCTTC
once	TRBD1	TRBV5-6	TRBJ2-4	CASSEGQVLAKNIQYF	TGTGCCAGCAGTGAGGGACAGGTCCTAGCCAAAAACATTCAGTACTTC
medium-sized	.	TRBV12-3/TRBV12-4	TRBJ2-2	CAWGESNTGELFF	TGTGCCTGGGGGGAGTCGAACACCGGGGAGCTGTTTTTT
.	TRBD1	TRBV11-2	TRBJ1-1	CASSKQGASTEAFF	TGTGCCAGCAGCAAACAGGGGGCGAGCACTGAAGCTTTCTTT
.	.	TRBV18	TRBJ1-5	CASSPYQDQPQHF	TGTGCCAGCTCACCCTATCAGGATCAGCCCCAGCATTTT
.	.	TRBV7-6	TRBJ1-4	CASSLLFGPLTNEKLFF	TGTGCCAGCAGCTTATTGTTTGGGCCACTTACTAATGAAAAACTGTTTTTT
.	.	TRBV29-1	TRBJ1-1	CSGGPSRQAFF	TGCAGCGGGGGCCCTAGTAGGCAAGCTTTCTTT
.	.	TRBV7-2	TRBJ1-1	CASSFKGDTEAFF	TGTGCCAGCAGCTTCAAGGGGGACACTGAAGCTTTCTTT
once	TRBD2	TRBV28	TRBJ2-2	CASSLVASGWIGELFF	TGTGCCAGCAGTTTGGTCGCTAGCGGGTGGATCGGGGAGCTGTTTTTT
.	.	TRBV4-2	TRBJ1-1	CASSPGDYEAFF	TGTGCCAGCAGCCCGGGGGACTATGAAGCTTTCTTT
.	.	TRBV2	TRBJ1-1	CASTQGVRDTEAFF	TGTGCCAGCACGCAGGGCGTCCGGGACACTGAAGCTTTCTTT
few	.	TRBV7-6	TRBJ1-3	CASSAGRQVAGNTIYF	TGTGCCAGCAGCGCGGGCCGACAGGTAGCGGGAAACACCATATATTTT
.	.	TRBV6-6	TRBJ1-3	CASRSPGNTIYF	TGTGCCAGCAGAAGCCCAGGAAACACCATATATTTT
.	TRBD2	TRBV11-3	TRBJ2-1	CASSLSWSGRGYEQFF	TGTGCCAGCAGCTTAAGTTGGAGCGGGAGGGGCTATGAGCAGTTCTTC
.	TRBD1	TRBV28	TRBJ1-6	CASSSPDRGNSPLHF	TGTGCCAGCAGCTCCCCGGACAGGGGTAATTCACCCCTCCACTTT
.	.	TRBV4-2	TRBJ1-1	CASSQVEGLNTEAFF	TGTGCCAGCAGCCAAGTTGAGGGCTTGAACACTGAAGCTTTCTTT
once	.	TRBV6-5	TRBJ1-5	CASSPEGNQPQHF	TGTGCCAGCAGTCCAGAAGGCAATCAGCCCCAGCATTTT
.	TRBD1	TRBV7-7	TRBJ1-3	CASSLGQGAGNTIYF	TGTGCTAGCAGCTTAGGACAGGGTGCTGGAAACACCATATATTTT
.	.	TRBV21-1	TRBJ2-1	CASSKRAHRGTHEQFF	TGTGCCAGCAGCAAACGGGCCCATCGGGGGACGCATGAGCAGTTCTTC
.	.	TRBV14	TRBJ2-3	CASSLREGTQYF	TGTGCCAGCAGCCTTCGAGAGGGTACGCAGTATTTT
.	TRBD1	TRBV6-6	TRBJ1-1	CASRPTGVFAEAFF	TGTGCCAGCAGACCGACAGGGGTTTTCGCTGAAGCTTTCTTT
few	TRBD1	TRBV19	TRBJ1-2	CASSPRGTGKHYTF	TGTGCCAGTAGCCCAAGGGGGACAGGGAAACACTACACCTTC
.	.	TRBV10-3	TRBJ2-5	CAISESAQSQETQYF	TGTGCCATCAGTGAGTCCGCCCAGTCTCAAGAGACCCAGTACTTC